This T cell receptor (beta chain) was sequenced for a study of kidney transplant recipient with SARS-CoV-2 infection. MiXCR, run by TCRdb on the reads, gives a single entry per CDR3 protein. The sample contains 200,000 to 300,000 distinct CDR3 sequences, less than 35% of which appear only once. The CDR3 runs to 14 residues. V dropped 5 bases and J dropped 5 bases, with 12 bases sitting between them. In germline, CDR1 is MNHEY, CDR2 SVGAGI. This clonotype was counted at least ten times. The rearrangement joins TRBV6-5 to TRBJ2-2; no clear D gene. The sample consisted of a blood sample, taken at baseline and between days 110 and 120 from a kidney transplant recipient. The TCR comes from a male patient between 25 and 40 years old who had COVID-19 and was a kidney transplant recipient. A share of the T cells may be of graft donor origin. The CDR3 loop is CASSELLGTGELFF. The CDR3 bases are TGTGCCAGCAGTGAGCTATTAGGTACCGGGGAGCTGTTTTTT.